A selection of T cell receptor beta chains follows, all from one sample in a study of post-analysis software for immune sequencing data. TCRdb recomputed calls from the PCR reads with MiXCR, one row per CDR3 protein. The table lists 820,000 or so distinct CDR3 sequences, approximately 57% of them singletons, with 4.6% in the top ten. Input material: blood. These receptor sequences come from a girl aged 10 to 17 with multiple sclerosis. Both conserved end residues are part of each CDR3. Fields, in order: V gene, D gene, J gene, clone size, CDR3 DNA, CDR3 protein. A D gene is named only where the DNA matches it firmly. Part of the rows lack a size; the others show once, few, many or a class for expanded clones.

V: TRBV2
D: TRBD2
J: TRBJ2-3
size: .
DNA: TGTGCCAGCACCTACCAGATTTCGACTAGCGGGCACACAGATACGCAGTATTTT
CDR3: CASTYQISTSGHTDTQYF

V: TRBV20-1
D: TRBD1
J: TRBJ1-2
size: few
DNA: TGCAGTGCTAGGGGACAGGACTATGGCTACACCTTC
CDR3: CSARGQDYGYTF

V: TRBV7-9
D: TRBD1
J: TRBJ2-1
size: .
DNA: TGTGCCAGCAGCCCAAGGACAGGGTTGGGTGAGCAGTTCTTC
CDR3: CASSPRTGLGEQFF

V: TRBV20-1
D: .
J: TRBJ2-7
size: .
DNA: TGCAGTGCTGGATCTACTAGAAGCTACGAGCAGTACTTC
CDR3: CSAGSTRSYEQYF

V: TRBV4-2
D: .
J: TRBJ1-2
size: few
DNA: TGTGCCAGCAGCCAAGACAGCTCTAACTATGGCTACACCTTC
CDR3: CASSQDSSNYGYTF

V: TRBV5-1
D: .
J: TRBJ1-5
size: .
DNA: TGCGCCAGCAGCTTGAATGGGGGAAATCAGCCCCAGCATTTT
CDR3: CASSLNGGNQPQHF

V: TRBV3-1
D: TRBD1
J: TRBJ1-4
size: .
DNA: TGTGCCAGCAGCCAACTAGGGGACAGTTCCTCGGCAACTAATGAAAAACTGTTTTTT
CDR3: CASSQLGDSSSATNEKLFF

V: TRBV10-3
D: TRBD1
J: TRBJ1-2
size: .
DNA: TGTGCCATCAGTGAGAACTCGTCGGGACAGGGAGGCTACACCTTC
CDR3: CAISENSSGQGGYTF

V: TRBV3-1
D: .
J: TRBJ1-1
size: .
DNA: TGTGCCAGCGGCGTAAGGGAGAACACTGAAGCTTTCTTT
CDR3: CASGVRENTEAFF

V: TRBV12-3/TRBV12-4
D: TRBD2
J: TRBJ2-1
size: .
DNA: TGTGCCAGCAGTTTAGGCCCAGGCCGAACTAGCGGGAGGGCGAGGGGGTCCTACAATGAGCAGTTCTTC
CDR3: CASSLGPGRTSGRARGSYNEQFF